This T cell receptor beta chain was captured by sequencing in a study of post-analysis software for immune sequencing data. Overall study context: Recorded subtypes: relapsing-remitting, secondary progressive, progressive-relapsing; some patients unannotated.

A note on this clonotype: The target antigen is unknown.

Built from TCR beta cDNA, the libraries had unique molecular identifiers in them. T cells, about 0.85 to 11 million of them, yielded some 500,000 cDNA molecules. TCRdb analysed the PCR reads with MiXCR anew, one entry per CDR3 protein. The sample records roughly 650,000 distinct CDR3 sequences, 55% to 60% being singletons. The CDR3 loop spans 16 amino acids. Germline V gene sequence: CDR1 SGHRS, CDR2 YFSETQ. The trim removed 4 bases at V and 8 bases at J, leaving 7 bases unmatched. General study points: TRBV5-6, TRBV5-1 and TRBV20-1 were among roughly five TRBV segments more frequent in patients than controls.

The TCR sequence derives from a girl aged 2-9 years with multiple sclerosis. The V call is TRBV5-1, the J call TRBJ1-6; 12 nucleotides align to TRBD1. The sequencing sample was made of blood. The CDR3 is CASSPSGQGAYSPLHF. CDR3 nucleotides: TGCGCCAGCAGCCCCTCGGGACAGGGGGCTTATTCACCCCTCCACTTT.